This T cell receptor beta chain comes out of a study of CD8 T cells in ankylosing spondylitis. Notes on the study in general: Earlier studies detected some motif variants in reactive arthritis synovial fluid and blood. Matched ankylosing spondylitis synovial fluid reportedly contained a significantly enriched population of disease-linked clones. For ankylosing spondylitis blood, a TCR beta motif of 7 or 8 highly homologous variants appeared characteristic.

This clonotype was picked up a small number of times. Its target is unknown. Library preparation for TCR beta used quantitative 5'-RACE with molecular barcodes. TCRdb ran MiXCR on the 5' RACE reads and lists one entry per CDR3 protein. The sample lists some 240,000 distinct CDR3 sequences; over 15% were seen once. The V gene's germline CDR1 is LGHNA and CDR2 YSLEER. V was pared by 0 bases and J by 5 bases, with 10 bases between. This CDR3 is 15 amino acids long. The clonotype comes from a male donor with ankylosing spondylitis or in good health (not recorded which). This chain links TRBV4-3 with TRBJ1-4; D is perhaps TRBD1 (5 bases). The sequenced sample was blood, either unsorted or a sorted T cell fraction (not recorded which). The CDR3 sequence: CASSQDFQGNEKLFF. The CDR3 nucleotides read TGCGCCAGCAGCCAAGATTTCCAGGGCAATGAAAAACTGTTTTTT.